This T cell receptor (beta chain) was profiled in a study of cytomegalovirus exposure and HLA in healthy donors. Study outcomes and limitations: In a later analysis, the majority of CMV-associated beta chains seemingly showed HLA restriction.

PCR involved 60 Vbeta and 13 Jbeta primers. The protocol was immunoSEQ multiplex PCR, while the TCRdb copy is restricted to in-frame clones and leaves out a portion. The sample has roughly 130,000 clones; roughly 80% are singletons. The CDR3 has 15 residues. Germline V lookup: CDR1 MNHEY, CDR2 SMNVEV (reference sequence). V shed 2 bases, J shed 3 bases, and the junction held 5 bases outside the gene matches. A note on this clone: Its specificity is unknown.

V usage is TRBV27 and J usage is TRBJ2-7, with 9 bases lining up with TRBD2. The TCR sequence derives from a male donor in good health and CMV-seropositive. The material sequenced was PBMCs. The CDR3 loop reads CASSLRAGGGYEQYF. Here the CDR3 DNA reads TGTGCCAGCAGTTTAAGAGCGGGAGGTGGCTACGAGCAGTACTTC.